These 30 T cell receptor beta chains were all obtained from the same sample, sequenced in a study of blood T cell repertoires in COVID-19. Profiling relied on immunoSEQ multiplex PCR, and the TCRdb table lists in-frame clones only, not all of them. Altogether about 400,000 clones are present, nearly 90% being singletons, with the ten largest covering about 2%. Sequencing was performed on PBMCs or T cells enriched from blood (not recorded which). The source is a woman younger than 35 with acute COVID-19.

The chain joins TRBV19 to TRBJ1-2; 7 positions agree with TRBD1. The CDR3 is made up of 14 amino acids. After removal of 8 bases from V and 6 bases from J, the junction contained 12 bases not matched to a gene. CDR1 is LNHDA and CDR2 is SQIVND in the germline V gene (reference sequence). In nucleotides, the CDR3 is TGTGCCAGTCATTTGGGGACAGTTGAAAATGGCTACACCTTC. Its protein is CASHLGTVENGYTF.

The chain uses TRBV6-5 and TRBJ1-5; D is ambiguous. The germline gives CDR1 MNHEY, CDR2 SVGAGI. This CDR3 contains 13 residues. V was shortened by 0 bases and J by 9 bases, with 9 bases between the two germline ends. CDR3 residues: CASSYSGAGPQHF. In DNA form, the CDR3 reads TGTGCCAGCAGTTACTCCGGCGCGGGGCCCCAGCATTTT.

The CDR3 DNA reads TGTGCCAGCAGCGCCACCACGACAGGCCGGACTGAAGCTTTCTTT. This gives the protein CASSATTTGRTEAFF. The V call is TRBV7-2, the J call TRBJ1-1; D is perhaps TRBD1 (6 bases). Germline V gives CDR1 SGHTA, CDR2 FQGNSA. The CDR3 length is 15 residues. Trimming stripped 5 bases from V and 5 bases from J, with 18 bases between.

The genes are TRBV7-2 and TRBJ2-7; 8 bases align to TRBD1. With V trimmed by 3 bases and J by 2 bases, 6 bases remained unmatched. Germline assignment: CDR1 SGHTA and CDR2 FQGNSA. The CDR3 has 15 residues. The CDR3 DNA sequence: TGTGCCAGCAGCTTCAGGACAGGGTTGGCCTACGAGCAGTACTTC. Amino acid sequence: CASSFRTGLAYEQYF.

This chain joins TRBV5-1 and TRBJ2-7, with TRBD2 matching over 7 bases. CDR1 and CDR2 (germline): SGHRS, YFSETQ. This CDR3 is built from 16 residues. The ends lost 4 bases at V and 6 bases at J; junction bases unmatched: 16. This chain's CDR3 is CASSDELSGSHLEQYF. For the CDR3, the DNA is TGCGCCAGCAGCGATGAACTTAGCGGGTCCCACCTCGAGCAGTACTTC.

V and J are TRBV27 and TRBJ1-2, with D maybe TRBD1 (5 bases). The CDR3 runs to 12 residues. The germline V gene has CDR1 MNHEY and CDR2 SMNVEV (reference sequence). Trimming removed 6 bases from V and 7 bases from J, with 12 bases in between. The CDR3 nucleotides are TGTGCCAGCAGGGGGGGGGTGGCTGGCTACACCTTC. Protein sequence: CASRGGVAGYTF.

The CDR3 DNA is TGTGCCAGCAGTAGCGGGGGGGCTTCCTACGAGCAGTACTTC. Protein product: CASSSGGASYEQYF. The V gene is TRBV6-5, the J gene TRBJ2-7, with 10 positions matching TRBD2. This CDR3 region has 14 residues. Trimming removed 5 bases from V and 1 base from J; junction bases left unmatched: 2. In germline, CDR1 is MNHEY, CDR2 SVGAGI.

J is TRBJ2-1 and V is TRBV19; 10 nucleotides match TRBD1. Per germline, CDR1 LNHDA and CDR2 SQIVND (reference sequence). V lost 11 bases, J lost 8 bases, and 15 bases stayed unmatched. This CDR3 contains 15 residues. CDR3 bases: TGTGCCCGCCAGGTCGGGACAGGGGATCTGGATGAGCAGTTCTTC. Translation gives CARQVGTGDLDEQFF. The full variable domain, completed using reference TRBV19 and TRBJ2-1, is DGGITQSPKYLFRKEGQNVTLSCEQNLNHDAMYWYRQDPGQGLRLIYYSQIVNDFQKGDIAEGYSVSREKKESFPLTVTSAQKNPTAFYLCARQVGTGDLDEQFFGPGTRLTVL.

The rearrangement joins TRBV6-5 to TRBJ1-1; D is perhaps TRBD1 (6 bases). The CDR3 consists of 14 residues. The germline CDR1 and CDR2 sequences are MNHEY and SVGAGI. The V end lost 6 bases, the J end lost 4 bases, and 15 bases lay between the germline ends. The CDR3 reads CASSQGNRATEAFF. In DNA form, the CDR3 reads TGTGCCAGCAGCCAAGGGAACAGGGCCACTGAAGCTTTCTTT.

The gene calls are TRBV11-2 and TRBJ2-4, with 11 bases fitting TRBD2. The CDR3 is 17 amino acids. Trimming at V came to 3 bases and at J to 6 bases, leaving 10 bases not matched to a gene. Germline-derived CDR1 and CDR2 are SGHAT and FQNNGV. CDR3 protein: CASSFTIAGGNSNIQYF. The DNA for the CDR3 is TGTGCCAGCAGCTTCACAATAGCGGGAGGGAATTCAAACATTCAGTACTTC.

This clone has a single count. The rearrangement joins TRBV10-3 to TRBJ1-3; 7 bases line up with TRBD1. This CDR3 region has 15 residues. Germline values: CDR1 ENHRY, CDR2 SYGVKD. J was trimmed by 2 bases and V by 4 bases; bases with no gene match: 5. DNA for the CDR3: TGTGCCATCAGTGGACAGGGACCCCCTGGAAACACCATATATTTT. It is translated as CAISGQGPPGNTIYF.

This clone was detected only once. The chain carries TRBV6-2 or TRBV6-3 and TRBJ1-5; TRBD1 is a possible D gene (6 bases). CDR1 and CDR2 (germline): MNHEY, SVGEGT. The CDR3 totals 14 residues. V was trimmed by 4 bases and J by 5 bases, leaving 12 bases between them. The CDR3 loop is CASSWDTSYQPQHF. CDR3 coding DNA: TGTGCCAGCAGTTGGGACACCTCGTATCAGCCCCAGCATTTT.

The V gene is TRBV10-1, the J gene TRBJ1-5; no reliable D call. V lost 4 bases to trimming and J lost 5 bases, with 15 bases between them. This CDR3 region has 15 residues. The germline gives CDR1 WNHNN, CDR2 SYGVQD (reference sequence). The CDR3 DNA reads TGCGCCAGCAGTGCTCCTCCGCAGGCATATCAGCCCCAGCATTTT. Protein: CASSAPPQAYQPQHF.

CDR3 bases: TGTGCCAGCAGTTTAGTGAGCGTCCCAGATACGCAGTATTTT. Amino acids: CASSLVSVPDTQYF. The rearrangement links TRBV28 to TRBJ2-3; unclear D gene. V was pared by 2 bases and J by 4 bases, with 10 bases between. Per the germline V gene, CDR1 is MDHEN and CDR2 is SYDVKM. The CDR3 loop spans 14 amino acids. The whole variable domain, remainder taken from reference TRBV28 and TRBJ2-3, is DVKVTQSSRYLVKRTGEKVFLECVQDMDHENMFWYRQDPGLGLRLIYFSYDVKMKEKGDIPEGYSVSREKKERFSLILESASTNQTSMYLCASSLVSVPDTQYFGPGTRLTVL.

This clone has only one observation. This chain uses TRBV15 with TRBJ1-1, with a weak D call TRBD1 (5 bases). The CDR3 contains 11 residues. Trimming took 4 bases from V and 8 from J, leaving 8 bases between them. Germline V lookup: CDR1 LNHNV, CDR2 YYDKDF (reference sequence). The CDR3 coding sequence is TGTGCCACCAGCAAGGCAGGGGAAGCTTTCTTT. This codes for CATSKAGEAFF. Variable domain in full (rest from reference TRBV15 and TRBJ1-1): DAMVIQNPRYQVTQFGKPVTLSCSQTLNHNVMYWYQQKSSQAPKLLFHYYDKDFNNEADTPDNFQSRRPNTSFCFLDIRSPGLGDTAMYLCATSKAGEAFFGQGTRLTVV.

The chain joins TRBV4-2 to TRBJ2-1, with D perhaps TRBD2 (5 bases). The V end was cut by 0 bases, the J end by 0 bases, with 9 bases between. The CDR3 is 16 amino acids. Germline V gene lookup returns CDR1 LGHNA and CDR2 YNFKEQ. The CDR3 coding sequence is TGTGCCAGCAGCCAAGAGAAGCGGAGCTCCTACAATGAGCAGTTCTTC. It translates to CASSQEKRSSYNEQFF.

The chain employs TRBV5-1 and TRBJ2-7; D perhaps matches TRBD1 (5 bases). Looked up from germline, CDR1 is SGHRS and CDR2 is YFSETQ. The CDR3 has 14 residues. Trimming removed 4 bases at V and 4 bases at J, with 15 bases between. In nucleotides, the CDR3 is TGCGCCAGCAGCCCGGACATTCGCAGGTACGAGCAGTACTTC. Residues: CASSPDIRRYEQYF.

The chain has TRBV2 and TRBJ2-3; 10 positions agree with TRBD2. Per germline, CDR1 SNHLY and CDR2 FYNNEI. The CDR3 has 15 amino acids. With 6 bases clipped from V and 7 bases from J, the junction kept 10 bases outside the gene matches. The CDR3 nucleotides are TGTGCCAGCAGCGCCCTAGCGGGAGTTACCTATACGCAGTATTTT. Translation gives CASSALAGVTYTQYF.

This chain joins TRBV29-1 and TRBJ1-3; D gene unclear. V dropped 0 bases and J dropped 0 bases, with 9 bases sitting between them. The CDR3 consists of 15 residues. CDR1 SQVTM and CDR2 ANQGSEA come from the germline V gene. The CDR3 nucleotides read TGCAGCGTTGAAGATCTTTTCAGCTCTGGAAACACCATATATTTT. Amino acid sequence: CSVEDLFSSGNTIYF.

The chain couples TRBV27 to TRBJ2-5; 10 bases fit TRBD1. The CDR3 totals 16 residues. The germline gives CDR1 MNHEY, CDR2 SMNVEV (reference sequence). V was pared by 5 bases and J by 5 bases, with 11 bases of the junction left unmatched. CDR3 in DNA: TGTGCCAGCAGTCCCCGACCCGGGACAGGGGAGGAGACCCAGTACTTC. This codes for CASSPRPGTGEETQYF.

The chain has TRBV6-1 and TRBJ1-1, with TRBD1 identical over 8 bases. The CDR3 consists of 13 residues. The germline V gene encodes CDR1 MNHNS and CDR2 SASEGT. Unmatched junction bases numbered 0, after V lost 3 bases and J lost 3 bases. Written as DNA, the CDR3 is TGTGCCAGCAGTGAGACAGGGGACACTGAAGCTTTCTTT. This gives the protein CASSETGDTEAFF.

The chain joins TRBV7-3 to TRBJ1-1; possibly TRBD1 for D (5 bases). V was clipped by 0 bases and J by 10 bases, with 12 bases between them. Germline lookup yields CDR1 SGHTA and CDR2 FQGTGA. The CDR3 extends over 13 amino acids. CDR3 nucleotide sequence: TGTGCCAGCAGCTTAACGGGGGGGAATCTAGCTTTCTTT. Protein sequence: CASSLTGGNLAFF.

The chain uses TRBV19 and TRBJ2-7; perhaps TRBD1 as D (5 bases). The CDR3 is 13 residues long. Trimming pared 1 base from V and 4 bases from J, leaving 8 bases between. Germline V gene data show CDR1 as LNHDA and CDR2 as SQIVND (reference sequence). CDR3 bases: TGTGCCAGTAGTATAGGGGGCCTATACGAGCAGTACTTC. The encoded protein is CASSIGGLYEQYF.

The CDR3 region has the DNA TGTGCCAGTAGTAACGGACGGGAATGGAACACTGAAGCTTTCTTT. This gives the protein CASSNGREWNTEAFF. The chain is built from TRBV19 and TRBJ1-1; the D is unclear. Germline V CDR1 and CDR2: LNHDA, SQIVND (reference sequence). CDR3 size: 15 residues. V lost 4 bases, J lost 1 base, and 13 bases lay in between.

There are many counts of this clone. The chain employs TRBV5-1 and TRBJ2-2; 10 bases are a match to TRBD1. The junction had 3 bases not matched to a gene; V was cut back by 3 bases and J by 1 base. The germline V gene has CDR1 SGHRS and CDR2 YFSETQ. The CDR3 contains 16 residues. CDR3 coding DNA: TGCGCCAGCAGCTGGACAGGGGGAAGGAACACCGGGGAGCTGTTTTTT. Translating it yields CASSWTGGRNTGELFF. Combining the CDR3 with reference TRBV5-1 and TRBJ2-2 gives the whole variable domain KAGVTQTPRYLIKTRGQQVTLSCSPISGHRSVSWYQQTPGQGLQFLFEYFSETQRNKGNFPGRFSGRQFSNSRSEMNVSTLELGDSALYLCASSWTGGRNTGELFFGEGSRLTVL.

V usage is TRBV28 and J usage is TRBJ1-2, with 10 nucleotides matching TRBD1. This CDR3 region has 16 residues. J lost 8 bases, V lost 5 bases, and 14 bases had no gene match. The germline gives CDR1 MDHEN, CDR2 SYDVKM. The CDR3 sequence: CASSLTRSGTGEGYTF. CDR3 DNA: TGTGCCAGCAGTCTTACCCGATCCGGGACAGGGGAAGGCTACACCTTC.

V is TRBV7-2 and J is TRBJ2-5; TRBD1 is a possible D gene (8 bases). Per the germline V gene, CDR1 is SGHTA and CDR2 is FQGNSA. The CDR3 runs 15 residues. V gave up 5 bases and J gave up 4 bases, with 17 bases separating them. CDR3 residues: CASSQDYRGGETQYF. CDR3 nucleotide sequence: TGTGCCAGCAGCCAAGATTACAGGGGGGGAGAGACCCAGTACTTC.

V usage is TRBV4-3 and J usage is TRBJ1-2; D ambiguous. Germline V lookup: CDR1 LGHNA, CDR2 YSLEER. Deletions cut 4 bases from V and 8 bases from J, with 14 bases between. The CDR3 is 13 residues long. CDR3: CASSPGQEEGYTF. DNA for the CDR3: TGCGCCAGCAGCCCCGGGCAGGAGGAAGGCTACACCTTC.

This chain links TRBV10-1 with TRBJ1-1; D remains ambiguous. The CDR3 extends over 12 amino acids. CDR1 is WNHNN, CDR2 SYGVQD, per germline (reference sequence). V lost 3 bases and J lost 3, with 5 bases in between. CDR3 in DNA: TGCGCCAGCAGTGACAGGTACACTGAAGCTTTCTTT. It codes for CASSDRYTEAFF.

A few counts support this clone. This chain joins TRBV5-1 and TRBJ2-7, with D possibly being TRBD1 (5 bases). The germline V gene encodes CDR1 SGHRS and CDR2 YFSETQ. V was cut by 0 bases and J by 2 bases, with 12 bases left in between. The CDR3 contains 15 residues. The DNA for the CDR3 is TGCGCCAGCAGCTTGGGTGACAGTACAACCTACGAGCAGTACTTC. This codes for CASSLGDSTTYEQYF.